The clone carrying this T cell receptor (beta chain) has just one count. CDR1 is MNHEY, CDR2 SMNVEV, per germline (reference sequence). V was clipped by 5 bases and J by 8 bases, with 7 bases between them. CDR3 length: 12 residues. Under the authors' procedure: Researchers report that nucleated cell counts were estimated from reference gene primer amplification. The repertoire was sequenced with immunoSEQ multiplex PCR; TCRdb's copy has only in-frame clones and lacks some. The DNA was the basis for D and trimming; V, J and clone size are from that table. The sample has a few hundred thousand clones, around 90% seen once; the top ten hold 1%. The data stem from a study of blood T cell repertoires in COVID-19. Study information: Researchers got acute and convalescent COVID-19 samples from the United States, Italy and Spain. T cells, B-cell-depleted T cells, or PBMCs provided the cDNA or gDNA that served as material.

The sequence derives from a man aged 45-65 years with active or convalescent COVID-19. The chain employs TRBV27 and TRBJ1-6; D call uncertain. Source material: peripheral blood. In DNA, the CDR3 is TGTGCCAGCAGTGGCCAGTATTCACCCCTCCACTTT. It is translated as CASSGQYSPLHF.